Presented here are 6 T cell receptor beta chains from one specimen sequenced in a study of blood T cell repertoires in COVID-19. Clones were sequenced by immunoSEQ multiplex PCR, and TCRdb holds only the in-frame ones, with some missing. The profile shows tens of thousands of clones, 82% of them singletons. Sequencing used peripheral blood. The receptors stem from a woman older than 75 with acute or convalescent COVID-19.

This rearrangement joins TRBV5-5 to TRBJ1-5, with D uncertain. The CDR3 spans 12 residues. Looked up from germline, CDR1 is SGHKS and CDR2 is YYEKEE (reference sequence). V was pared by 0 bases and J by 5 bases, with 3 bases between. The CDR3 here is CASSLADQPQHF. The CDR3 DNA reads TGTGCCAGCAGCTTGGCCGATCAGCCCCAGCATTTT. Full variable domain (missing parts from reference TRBV5-5 and TRBJ1-5): DAGVTQSPTHLIKTRGQQVTLRCSPISGHKSVSWYQQVLGQGPQFIFQYYEKEERGRGNFPDRFSARQFPNYSSELNVNALLLGDSALYLCASSLADQPQHFGDGTRLSIL.

This chain links TRBV21-1 with TRBJ2-5; the DNA was not used to check the table's D call, TRBD1. TRBV21-1 is termed a pseudogene. The CDR3 is 15 amino acids. The CDR3 spells CASSKRRQGKETQYF. CDR3 DNA sequence: TGTGCCAGCAGCAAAAGGAGACAGGGCAAGGAGACCCAGTACTTC.

This clone was observed a handful of times. The CDR3 sequence: CASSQNQATNYGYTF. The CDR3 DNA reads TGTGCCAGCAGCCAAAACCAGGCTACTAACTATGGCTACACCTTC. The chain links TRBV14 to TRBJ1-2; D gene ambiguous. Germline CDR1 SGHDN, CDR2 FVKESK. This CDR3 region has 15 residues. V was pared by 2 bases and J by 0 bases, with 10 bases between.

This chain connects TRBV21-1 to TRBJ1-6; TRBD1, as called in the table, went unchecked against the DNA. TRBV21-1 corresponds to a pseudogene. The CDR3 extends over 18 amino acids. CDR3 protein: CASSKAGERSSYNSPLHF. CDR3 coding DNA: TGTGCCAGCAGCAAAGCAGGGGAACGCAGCTCCTATAATTCACCCCTCCACTTT.

This clone has a handful of counts. The junction and the germline gene differ at one end; a read error may be behind it. The V call is TRBV5-6, the J call TRBJ2-1, with 7 nucleotides matching TRBD1. The CDR3 runs 15 residues. Germline CDR1 SGHDT, CDR2 YYEEEE. The CDR3 region is CASRLQGRGYNEQFF. The CDR3 DNA follows: TGTGCCAGCCGCTTACAGGGGAGAGGTTACAATGAGCAGTTCTTC.

This chain links TRBV28 with TRBJ1-5; 9 bases are a match to TRBD1. The germline V gene encodes CDR1 MDHEN and CDR2 SYDVKM. The V gene end was trimmed by 6 bases and the J gene end by 0 bases; junction bases not matched to a gene: 9. This CDR3 spans 17 amino acids. CDR3 DNA sequence: TGTGCCAGCAGGAGACAGGGGGTCGTGGATAGCAATCAGCCCCAGCATTTT. It specifies CASRRQGVVDSNQPQHF.